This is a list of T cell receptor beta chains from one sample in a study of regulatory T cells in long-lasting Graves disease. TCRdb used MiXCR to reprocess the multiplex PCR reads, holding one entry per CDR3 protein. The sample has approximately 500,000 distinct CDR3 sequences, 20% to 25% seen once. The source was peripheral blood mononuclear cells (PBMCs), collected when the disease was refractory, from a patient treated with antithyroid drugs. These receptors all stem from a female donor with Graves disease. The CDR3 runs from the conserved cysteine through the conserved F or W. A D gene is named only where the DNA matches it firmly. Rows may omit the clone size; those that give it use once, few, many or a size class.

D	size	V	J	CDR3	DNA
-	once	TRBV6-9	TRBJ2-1	CASSFPLGRSNEQFF	TGTGCCAGCAGTTTCCCCCTCGGGAGATCGAATGAGCAGTTCTTC
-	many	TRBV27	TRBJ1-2	CASSSTSTGYGYTF	TGTGCCAGCAGTTCAACTTCCACGGGCTATGGCTACACCTTC
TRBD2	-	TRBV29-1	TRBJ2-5	CSAERGGVETQYF	TGCAGCGCTGAGCGGGGAGGGGTCGAGACCCAGTACTTC
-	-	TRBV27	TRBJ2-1	CASSLARGDEQFF	TGTGCCAGCAGTTTAGCAAGAGGGGATGAGCAGTTCTTC
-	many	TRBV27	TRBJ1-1	CASRAMMSLNTEAFF	TGTGCCAGCAGAGCTATGATGTCTTTGAACACTGAAGCTTTCTTT
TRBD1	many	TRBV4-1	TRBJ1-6	CASSPQTGDNSPLHF	TGCGCCAGCAGCCCCCAGACAGGGGATAATTCACCCCTCCACTTT
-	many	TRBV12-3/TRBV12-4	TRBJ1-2	CASSFSLLGSGYTF	TGTGCCAGCAGTTTTAGCCTCTTAGGGTCTGGCTACACCTTC
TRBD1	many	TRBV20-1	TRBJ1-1	CSAVGTANTEAFF	TGCAGTGCCGTCGGGACAGCGAACACTGAAGCTTTCTTT
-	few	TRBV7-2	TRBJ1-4	CASSPPGTGDEKLFF	TGTGCCAGCAGCCCCCCAGGGACCGGTGATGAAAAACTGTTTTTT
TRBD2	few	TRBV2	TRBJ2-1	CASKGLAGGNEQFF	TGTGCCAGCAAAGGACTAGCGGGGGGGAATGAGCAGTTCTTC
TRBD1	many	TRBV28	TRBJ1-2	CASSSGTGQGYTF	TGTGCCAGCAGTTCGGGGACAGGACAAGGCTACACCTTC
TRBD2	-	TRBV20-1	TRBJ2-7	CSAQTGTSGTYEQYF	TGCAGTGCTCAGACCGGGACTAGCGGGACCTACGAGCAGTACTTC
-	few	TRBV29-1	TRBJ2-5	CSGSGILETQYF	TGCAGCGGATCGGGGATCTTAGAGACCCAGTACTTC
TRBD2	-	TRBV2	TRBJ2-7	CASSEGRTSGVYEQYF	TGTGCCAGCAGTGAAGGACGGACTAGCGGAGTCTACGAGCAGTACTTC
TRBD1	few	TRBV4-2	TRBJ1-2	CASSQGPAGTANGYTF	TGTGCCAGCAGCCAAGGGCCGGCCGGGACAGCTAATGGCTACACCTTC
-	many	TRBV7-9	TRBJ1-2	CASSLPGGRHYGYTF	TGTGCCAGCAGCTTACCTGGCGGCAGACACTATGGCTACACCTTC
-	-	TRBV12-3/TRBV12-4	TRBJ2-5	CASKLDSLWETQYF	TGTGCCAGCAAACTGGACAGCCTTTGGGAGACCCAGTACTTC
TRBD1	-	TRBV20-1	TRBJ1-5	CSARGTGGNQPQHF	TGCAGTGCTAGGGGGACAGGGGGCAATCAGCCCCAGCATTTT
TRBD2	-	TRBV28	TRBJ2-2	CASGGGGDANTGELFF	TGTGCCAGCGGGGGTGGGGGGGACGCGAACACCGGGGAGCTGTTTTTT
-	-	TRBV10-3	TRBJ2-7	CAISESSGAEQYF	TGTGCCATCAGTGAGTCGTCAGGGGCCGAGCAGTACTTC
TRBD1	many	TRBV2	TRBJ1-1	CASSEAGTGLMNTEAFF	TGTGCCAGCAGTGAAGCTGGGACAGGGTTAATGAACACTGAAGCTTTCTTT
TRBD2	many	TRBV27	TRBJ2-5	CASSTAMGLSETQYF	TGTGCCAGCAGTACCGCTATGGGACTATCAGAGACCCAGTACTTC
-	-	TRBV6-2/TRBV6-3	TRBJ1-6	CASSYTSGAYSPLHF	TGTGCCAGCAGTTACACCTCAGGGGCCTACTCACCCCTCCACTTT
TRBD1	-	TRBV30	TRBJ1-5	CAWTSGQGNQPQHF	TGTGCCTGGACCTCCGGACAGGGGAATCAGCCCCAGCATTTT
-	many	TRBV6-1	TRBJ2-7	CASTRGWYESEQYF	TGTGCCAGCACCCGAGGGTGGTATGAATCCGAGCAGTACTTC
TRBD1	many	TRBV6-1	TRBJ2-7	CASTPGTGPYYEQYF	TGTGCCAGCACCCCGGGGACAGGACCATACTACGAGCAGTACTTC
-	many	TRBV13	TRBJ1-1	CASSLRSTAFGAFF	TGTGCCAGCAGCTTACGCTCGACGGCTTTCGGAGCTTTCTTT
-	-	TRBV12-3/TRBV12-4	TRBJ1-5	CASMASGGSHQPQHF	TGTGCCAGCATGGCCTCCGGAGGTTCACATCAGCCCCAGCATTTT
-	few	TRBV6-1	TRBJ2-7	CASSEGTVPSYEQYF	TGTGCCAGCAGTGAAGGGACAGTCCCTTCCTACGAGCAGTACTTC
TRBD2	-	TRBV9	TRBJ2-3	CASSPGRELGTDTQYF	TGTGCCAGCAGCCCGGGGCGGGAGTTGGGCACAGATACGCAGTATTTT
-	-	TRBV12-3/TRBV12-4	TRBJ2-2	CASTSAVTGELFF	TGTGCCAGCACGAGTGCGGTTACCGGGGAGCTGTTTTTT
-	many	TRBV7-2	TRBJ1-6	CASSRYSPLHF	TGTGCCAGCAGCCGGTATTCACCCCTCCACTTT
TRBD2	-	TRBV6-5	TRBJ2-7	CASSYSIGDIGGGGSYEQYF	TGTGCCAGCAGTTACTCGATAGGAGACATCGGGGGAGGCGGGAGCTACGAGCAGTACTTC
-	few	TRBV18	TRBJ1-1	CASSPPAKMNTEAFF	TGTGCCAGCTCACCACCTGCCAAAATGAACACTGAAGCTTTCTTT
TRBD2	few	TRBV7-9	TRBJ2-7	CASSLAGLGGRAPAYEQYF	TGTGCCAGCAGCTTAGCGGGACTGGGCGGGAGGGCCCCGGCCTACGAGCAGTACTTC
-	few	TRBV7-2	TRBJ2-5	CASTLGRGGETQYF	TGTGCCAGCACCCTGGGGAGAGGGGGAGAGACCCAGTACTTC
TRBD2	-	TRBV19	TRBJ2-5	CASSNAGGLQETQYF	TGTGCCAGTAGTAACGCGGGGGGACTCCAAGAGACCCAGTACTTC
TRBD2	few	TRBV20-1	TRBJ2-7	CSARVVAGGRKGSYEQYF	TGCAGTGCTAGAGTAGTGGCGGGGGGGCGTAAGGGCTCCTACGAGCAGTACTTC
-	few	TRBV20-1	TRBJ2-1	CSARSGEQFF	TGCAGTGCTCGGTCGGGTGAGCAGTTCTTC
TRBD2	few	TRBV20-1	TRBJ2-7	CSAEGLAGGDEQYF	TGCAGTGCCGAAGGACTAGCGGGAGGTGACGAGCAGTACTTC
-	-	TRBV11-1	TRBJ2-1	CASSLATLNEQFF	TGTGCCAGCAGTTTAGCGACCCTCAATGAGCAGTTCTTC
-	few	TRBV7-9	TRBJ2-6	CASSLNSGPISGANVLTF	TGTGCCAGCAGCTTAAATTCCGGGCCGATCTCTGGGGCCAACGTCCTGACTTTC
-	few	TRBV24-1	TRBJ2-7	CATSDPRVPYEQYF	TGTGCCACCAGTGATCCCAGGGTACCTTACGAGCAGTACTTC
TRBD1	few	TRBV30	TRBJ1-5	CGISGGYGNQPQHF	TGTGGCATATCAGGGGGTTATGGCAATCAGCCCCAGCATTTT
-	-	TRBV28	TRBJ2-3	CASSSQGGRLDTQYF	TGTGCCAGCAGTTCCCAGGGGGGGCGACTAGATACGCAGTATTTT
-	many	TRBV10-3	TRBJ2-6	CAINPGAAGANVLTF	TGTGCCATCAACCCGGGGGCGGCGGGGGCCAACGTCCTGACTTTC
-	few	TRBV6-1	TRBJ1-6	CASRGPDGISLHF	TGTGCCAGCAGAGGCCCCGATGGGATATCCCTCCACTTT
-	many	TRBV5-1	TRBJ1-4	CASSLGSGGEKLFF	TGCGCCAGCAGCTTGGGAAGTGGGGGTGAAAAACTGTTTTTT
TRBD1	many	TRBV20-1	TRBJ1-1	CSARVDRVERGAFF	TGCAGTGCTAGAGTTGACAGGGTTGAGAGGGGGGCTTTCTTT
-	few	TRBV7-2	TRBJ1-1	CASSLTPTVEDTEAFF	TGTGCCAGCAGCTTAACACCGACGGTTGAGGACACTGAAGCTTTCTTT
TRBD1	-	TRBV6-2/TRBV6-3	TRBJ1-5	CASSKDRRKSNSNQPQHF	TGTGCCAGCAGCAAGGACAGGAGGAAATCTAATAGCAATCAGCCCCAGCATTTT
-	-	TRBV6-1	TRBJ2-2	CASSRRSTNTGELFF	TGTGCCAGCAGTAGGCGAAGCACGAACACCGGGGAGCTGTTTTTT
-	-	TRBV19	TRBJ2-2	CASSISEGAGELFF	TGTGCCAGTAGTATATCTGAGGGAGCCGGGGAGCTGTTTTTT
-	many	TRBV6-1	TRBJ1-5	CASSPRGNQPQHF	TGTGCCAGCAGTCCGCGGGGGAATCAGCCCCAGCATTTT
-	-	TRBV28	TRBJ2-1	CASLRPGTSEQFF	TGTGCCAGCTTAAGACCGGGCACCAGTGAGCAGTTCTTC